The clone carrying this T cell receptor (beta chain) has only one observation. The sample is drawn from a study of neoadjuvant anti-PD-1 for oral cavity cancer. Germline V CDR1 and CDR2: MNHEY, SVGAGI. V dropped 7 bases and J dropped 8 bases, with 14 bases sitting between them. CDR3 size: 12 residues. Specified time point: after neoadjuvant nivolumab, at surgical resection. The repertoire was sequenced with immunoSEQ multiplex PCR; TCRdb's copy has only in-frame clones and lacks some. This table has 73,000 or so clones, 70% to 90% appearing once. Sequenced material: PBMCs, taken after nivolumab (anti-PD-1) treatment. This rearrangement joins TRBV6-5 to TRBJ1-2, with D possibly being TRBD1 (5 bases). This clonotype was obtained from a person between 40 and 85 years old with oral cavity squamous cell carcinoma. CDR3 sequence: CASTREGRGYTF. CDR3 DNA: TGTGCCAGCACCAGGGAAGGGCGAGGCTACACCTTC.